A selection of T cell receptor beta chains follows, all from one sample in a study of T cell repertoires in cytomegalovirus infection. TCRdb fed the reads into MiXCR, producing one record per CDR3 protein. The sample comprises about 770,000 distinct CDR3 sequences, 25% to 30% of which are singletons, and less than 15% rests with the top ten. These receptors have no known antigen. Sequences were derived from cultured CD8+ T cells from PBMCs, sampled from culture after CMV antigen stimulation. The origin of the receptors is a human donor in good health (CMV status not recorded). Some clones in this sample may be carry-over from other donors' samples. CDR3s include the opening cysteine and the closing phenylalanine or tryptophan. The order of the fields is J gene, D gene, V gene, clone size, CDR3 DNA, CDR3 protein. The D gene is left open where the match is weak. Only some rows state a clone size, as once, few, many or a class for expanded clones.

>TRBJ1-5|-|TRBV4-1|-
TGCGCCAGCAGCCAAGCAGACAATCAGCCCCAGCATTTT
CASSQADNQPQHF
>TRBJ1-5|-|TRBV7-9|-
TGTGCCAGCAGTTCTAGTCGGTATAGCAATCAGCCCCAGCATTTT
CASSSSRYSNQPQHF
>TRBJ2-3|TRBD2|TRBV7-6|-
TGTGCCAGCAGCCCACCAACTAGCGTCGAATCAGATACGCAGTATTTT
CASSPPTSVESDTQYF
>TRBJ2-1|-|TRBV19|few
TGTGCCAGTAGTATGGGGACTGGGGGCCATGAGCAGTTCTTC
CASSMGTGGHEQFF
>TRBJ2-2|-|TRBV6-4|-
TGTGCCAGCAATCCGCCCAGGGATTTCAACACCGGGGAGCTGTTTTTT
CASNPPRDFNTGELFF
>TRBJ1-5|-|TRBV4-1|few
TGCGCCAGCAGCCAAGATGACTTCATTACAGAACCCCATAGCAATCAGCCCCAGCATTTT
CASSQDDFITEPHSNQPQHF
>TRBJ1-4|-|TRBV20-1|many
TGCAGTGCTAGGAAGGGATCATTAAATGAAAAACTGTTTTTT
CSARKGSLNEKLFF
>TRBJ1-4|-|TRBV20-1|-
TGCAGTGCTAGAGACCTTGGACAGACCCCAACTAATGAAAAACTGTTTTTT
CSARDLGQTPTNEKLFF
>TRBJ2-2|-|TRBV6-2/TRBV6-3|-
TGTGCCAGCAGTTACTCGAAGCTACAAAACACCGGGGAGCTGTTTTTT
CASSYSKLQNTGELFF
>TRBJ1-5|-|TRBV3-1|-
TGTGCCAGCAGCCAAGATCAGCTAGATCAGCCCCAGCATTTT
CASSQDQLDQPQHF
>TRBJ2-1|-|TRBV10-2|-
TGCGCCATGCTCAGGGGCAATGAGCAGTTCTTC
CAMLRGNEQFF
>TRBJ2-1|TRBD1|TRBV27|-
TGTGCCAGCAGCCTTACCGGGACAGGGGTATATGAGCAGTTCTTC
CASSLTGTGVYEQFF
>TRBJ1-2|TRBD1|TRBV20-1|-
TGCAGTGCTAGTGGGGGCACAGGGGGACGGTATGGCTACACCTTC
CSASGGTGGRYGYTF
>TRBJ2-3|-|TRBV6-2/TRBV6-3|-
TGTGCCAGCCGTTCTATAGCCTCTAGCACAGATACGCAGTATTTT
CASRSIASSTDTQYF
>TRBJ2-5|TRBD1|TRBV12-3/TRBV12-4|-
TGTGCCAGCAGTCGGCCGGGACAGGGGGAGGTTGGCCAAGAGACCCAGTACTTC
CASSRPGQGEVGQETQYF
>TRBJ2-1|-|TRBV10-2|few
TGCGCCAGCAGTGAGTCGATTCAAGTGGCCCCGTCCTACAATGAGCAGTTCTTC
CASSESIQVAPSYNEQFF
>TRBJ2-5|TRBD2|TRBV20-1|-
TGCAGTGCTAGAGACCACGTGGGACTAGTTGGAGAGACCCAGTACTTC
CSARDHVGLVGETQYF
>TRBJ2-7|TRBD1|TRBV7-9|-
TGTGCCAGCAGCTCGTCCACCCAGGGGGTGTTCTCCTACGAGCAGTACTTC
CASSSSTQGVFSYEQYF
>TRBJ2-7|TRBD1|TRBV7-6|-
TGTGCCAGCAGCGCCCCGTCGGGGACAGGGCGCTATGAGCAGTACTTC
CASSAPSGTGRYEQYF
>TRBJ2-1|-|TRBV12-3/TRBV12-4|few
TGTGCCAGCAGTGACTCACGGGGCGCGAACTACAATGAGCAGTTCTTC
CASSDSRGANYNEQFF
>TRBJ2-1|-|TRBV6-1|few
TGTGCCAGCAGTGGAGGGTGGGAGCAGTTCTTC
CASSGGWEQFF
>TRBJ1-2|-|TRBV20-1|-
TGCAGTGCTAGAGATTTCGGCAGCGCTAACTATGGCTACACCTTC
CSARDFGSANYGYTF
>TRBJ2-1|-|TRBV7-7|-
TGTGCTAGCAGCTTGGCCTCAGACAGGTATCCGTCTGTCTCTACGAGAAATGAGCAGTTCTTC
CASSLASDRYPSVSTRNEQFF
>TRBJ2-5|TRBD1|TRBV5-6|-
TGTGCCAGCAGCCGGGACAGCGAGACCCAGTACTTC
CASSRDSETQYF
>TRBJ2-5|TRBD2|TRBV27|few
TGTGCCAGCGCAACTAGCGGGGGGTTCCAAGAGACCCAGTACTTC
CASATSGGFQETQYF
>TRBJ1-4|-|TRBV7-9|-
TGTGCCAGCAGCTGGGACGCTGAGAGGGATGAAAAACTGTTTTTT
CASSWDAERDEKLFF
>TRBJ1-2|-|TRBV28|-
TGTGCCAGCAGTTCGGAGAGATATGGCTACACCTTC
CASSSERYGYTF
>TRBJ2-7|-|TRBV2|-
TGTGCCAGCAGTCTTCCACAGGAGCGGGCCAACGAGCAGTACTTC
CASSLPQERANEQYF
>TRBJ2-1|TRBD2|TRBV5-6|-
TGTGCCAGCAGCTCAGAGCGGGGGGGCCACTACAATGAGCAGTTCTTC
CASSSERGGHYNEQFF
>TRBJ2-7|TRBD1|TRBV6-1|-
TGTGCCAGCAGTGAAAAGGGACAGCTCTACGAGCAGTACTTC
CASSEKGQLYEQYF
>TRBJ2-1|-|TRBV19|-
TGTGCCAGTAGTCTAGGGTTTATGGCCTACAATGAGCAGTTCTTC
CASSLGFMAYNEQFF
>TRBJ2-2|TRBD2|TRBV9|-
TGTGCCAGCAGCGTAGGGAACGGGGGGACCGGGGAGCTGTTTTTT
CASSVGNGGTGELFF
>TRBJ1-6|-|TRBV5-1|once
TGCGCCAGCAGCTTGGGACGGTCCTATAATTCACCCCTCCACTTT
CASSLGRSYNSPLHF
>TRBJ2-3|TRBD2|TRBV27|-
TGTGCCAGCAGCCAGCGGGGACCAGATACGCAGTATTTT
CASSQRGPDTQYF
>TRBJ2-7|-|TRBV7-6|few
TGTGCCAGCAGTGGGGAGAACTCCTACGAGCAGTACTTC
CASSGENSYEQYF
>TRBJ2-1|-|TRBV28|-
TGTGCCAGCAGTTTACATTTGGGGGGTGAAATCTACAATGAGCAGTTCTTC
CASSLHLGGEIYNEQFF
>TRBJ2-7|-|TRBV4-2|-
TGTGCCAGCAGCCAATTATGGGTAGCGGCAGCAAAAACCTACGAGCAGTACTTC
CASSQLWVAAAKTYEQYF
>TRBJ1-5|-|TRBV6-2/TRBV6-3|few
TGTGCCAGCAGTTTCCCGTCGGGGGCACAGCCCCAGCATTTT
CASSFPSGAQPQHF
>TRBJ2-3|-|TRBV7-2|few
TGTGCCAGCAGCTTAAACGGGTGGTTTGGCACAGATACGCAGTATTTT
CASSLNGWFGTDTQYF
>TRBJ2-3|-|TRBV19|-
TGTGTCAGTATAGGGGGGCCACCACCAGATACGCAGTATTTT
CVSIGGPPPDTQYF
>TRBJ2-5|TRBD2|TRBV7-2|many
TGTGCCAGCAGCTTAGTGGGGAGGGAAGGTCAAGAGACCCAGTACTTC
CASSLVGREGQETQYF
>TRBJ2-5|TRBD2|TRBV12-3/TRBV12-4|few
TGTGCCAGCTCGTGGGGAGCTAGCGGGGGGTCCCCCTTATACTTC
CASSWGASGGSPLYF
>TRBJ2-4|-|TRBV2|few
TGTGCCAGCAGTGGAATGGTTAACATTCAGTACTTC
CASSGMVNIQYF
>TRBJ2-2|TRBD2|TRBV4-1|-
TGCGCCAGCAGCGTAGCGGGGGGAGGGTCCGGGGAGCTGTTTTTT
CASSVAGGGSGELFF
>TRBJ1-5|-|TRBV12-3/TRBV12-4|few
TGTGCCAGCAGCAGCACAGGAGGATACAATCAGCCCCAGCATTTT
CASSSTGGYNQPQHF
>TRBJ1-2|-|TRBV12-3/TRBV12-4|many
TGTGCCAGCAGTTTATTACCCGCCAACTATGGCTACACCTTC
CASSLLPANYGYTF
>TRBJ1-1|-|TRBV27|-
TGTGCCAGCAGTCCCCCTTTCGGCCCGAACACTGAAGCTTTCTTT
CASSPPFGPNTEAFF
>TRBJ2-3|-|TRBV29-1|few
TGCAGCGTTCCCGGGTCCACAGATACGCAGTATTTT
CSVPGSTDTQYF
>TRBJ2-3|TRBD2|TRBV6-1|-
TGTGCCAGCAGTGAACAAGTCGGGGGGGCAACAGATACGCAGTATTTT
CASSEQVGGATDTQYF
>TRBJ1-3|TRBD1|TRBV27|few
TGTGCCAGCAGTGGGACAGGGGCGAATGGAAACACCATATATTTT
CASSGTGANGNTIYF
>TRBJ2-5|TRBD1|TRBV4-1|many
TGCGCCAGCAGCGAGTGGACAGGGGAAGAGACCCAGTACTTC
CASSEWTGEETQYF
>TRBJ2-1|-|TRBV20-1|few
TGCAGTGCCCTGAGTCGACAGGAAGGTGAGCAGTTCTTC
CSALSRQEGEQFF
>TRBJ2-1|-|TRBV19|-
TGTGCCAGTAGAGTGGTAATAGAGGGGGATGAGCAGTTCTTC
CASRVVIEGDEQFF
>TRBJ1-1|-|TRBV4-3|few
TGCGCCAGCAGTTGGGGTTCAGACACTGAAGCTTTCTTT
CASSWGSDTEAFF
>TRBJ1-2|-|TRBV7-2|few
TGTGCCAGCAGCTTGGGGACATTGGATGGCTACACCTTC
CASSLGTLDGYTF